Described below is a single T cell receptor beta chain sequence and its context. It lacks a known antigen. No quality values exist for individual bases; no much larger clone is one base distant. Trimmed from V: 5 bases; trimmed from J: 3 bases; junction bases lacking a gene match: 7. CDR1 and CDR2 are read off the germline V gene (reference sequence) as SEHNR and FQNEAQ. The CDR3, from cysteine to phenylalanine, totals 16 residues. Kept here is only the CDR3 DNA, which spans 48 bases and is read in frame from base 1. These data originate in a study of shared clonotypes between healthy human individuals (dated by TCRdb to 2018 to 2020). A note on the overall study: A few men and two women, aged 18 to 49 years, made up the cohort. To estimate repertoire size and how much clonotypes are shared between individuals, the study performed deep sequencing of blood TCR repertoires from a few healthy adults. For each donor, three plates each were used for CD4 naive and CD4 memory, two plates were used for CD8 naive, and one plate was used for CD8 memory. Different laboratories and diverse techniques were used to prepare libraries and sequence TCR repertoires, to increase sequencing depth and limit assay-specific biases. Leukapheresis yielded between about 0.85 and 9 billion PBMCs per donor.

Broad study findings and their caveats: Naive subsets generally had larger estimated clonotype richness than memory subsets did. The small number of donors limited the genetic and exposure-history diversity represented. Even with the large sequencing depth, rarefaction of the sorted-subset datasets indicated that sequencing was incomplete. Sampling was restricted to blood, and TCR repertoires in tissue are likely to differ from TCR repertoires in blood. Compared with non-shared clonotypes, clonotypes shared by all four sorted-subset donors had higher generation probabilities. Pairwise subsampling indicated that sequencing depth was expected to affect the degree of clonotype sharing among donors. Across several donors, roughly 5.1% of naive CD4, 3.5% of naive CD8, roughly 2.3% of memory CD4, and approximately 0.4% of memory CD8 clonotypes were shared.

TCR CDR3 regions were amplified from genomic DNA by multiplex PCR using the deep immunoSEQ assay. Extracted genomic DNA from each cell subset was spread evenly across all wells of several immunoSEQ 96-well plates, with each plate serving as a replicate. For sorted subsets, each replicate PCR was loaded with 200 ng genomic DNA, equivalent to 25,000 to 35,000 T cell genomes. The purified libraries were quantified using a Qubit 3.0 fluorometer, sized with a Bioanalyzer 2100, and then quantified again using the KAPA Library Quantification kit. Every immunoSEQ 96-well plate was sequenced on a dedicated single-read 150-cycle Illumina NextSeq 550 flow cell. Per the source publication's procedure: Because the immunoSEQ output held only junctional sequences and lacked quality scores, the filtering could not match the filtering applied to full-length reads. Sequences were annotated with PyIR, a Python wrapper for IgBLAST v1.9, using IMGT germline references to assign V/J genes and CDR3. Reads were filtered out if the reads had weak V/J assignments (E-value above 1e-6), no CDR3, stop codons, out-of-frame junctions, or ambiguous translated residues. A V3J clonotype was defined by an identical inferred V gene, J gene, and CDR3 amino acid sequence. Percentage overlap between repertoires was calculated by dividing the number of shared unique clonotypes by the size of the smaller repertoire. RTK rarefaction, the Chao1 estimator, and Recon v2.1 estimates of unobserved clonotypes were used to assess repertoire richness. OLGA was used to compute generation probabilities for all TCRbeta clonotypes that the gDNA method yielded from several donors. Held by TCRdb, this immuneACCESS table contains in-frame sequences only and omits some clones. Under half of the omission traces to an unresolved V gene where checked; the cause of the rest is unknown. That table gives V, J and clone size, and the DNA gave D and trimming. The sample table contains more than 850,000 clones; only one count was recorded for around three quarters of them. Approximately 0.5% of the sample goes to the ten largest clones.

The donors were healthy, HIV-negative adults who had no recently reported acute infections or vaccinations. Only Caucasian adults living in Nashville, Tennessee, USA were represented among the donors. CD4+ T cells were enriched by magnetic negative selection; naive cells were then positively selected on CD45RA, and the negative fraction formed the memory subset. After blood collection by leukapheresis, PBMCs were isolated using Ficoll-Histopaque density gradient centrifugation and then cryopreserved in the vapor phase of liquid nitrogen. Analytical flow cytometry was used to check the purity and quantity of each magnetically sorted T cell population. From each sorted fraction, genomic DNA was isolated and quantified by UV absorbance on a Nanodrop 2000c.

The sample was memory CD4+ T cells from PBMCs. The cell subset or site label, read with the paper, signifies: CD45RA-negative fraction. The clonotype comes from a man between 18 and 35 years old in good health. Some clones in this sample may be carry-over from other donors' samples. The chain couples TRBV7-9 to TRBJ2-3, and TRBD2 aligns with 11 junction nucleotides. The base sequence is TGTGCCAGCAGCCCTCTACTAGCGGGAGCTACAGATACGCAGTATTTT. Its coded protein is CASSPLLAGATDTQYF.